This TCR beta chain is from a study of T cell changes during pregnancy in multiple sclerosis. The CDR3 extends over 13 amino acids. Per the germline V gene, CDR1 is MNHEY and CDR2 is SMNVEV (reference sequence). V lost 10 bases and J lost 3, with 16 bases in between. The table came from immunoSEQ multiplex PCR; TCRdb's copy has only in-frame clones and leaves some out. The sample holds under 45,000 clones, 91% seen once. The chain couples TRBV27 to TRBJ2-7, with a weak D call TRBD1 (5 bases). The receptor was isolated from a female donor in good health, enrolled as a control in a pregnancy study. Specimen: CD4+ T cells from peripheral blood mononuclear cells, collected in the second trimester of pregnancy. The CDR3 loop is CATKSDRGYEQYF. The CDR3 bases are TGTGCCACCAAGTCTGATAGGGGCTACGAGCAGTACTTC.